This T cell receptor (beta chain) was recovered during a study of blood T cell repertoires in COVID-19. Study information: The analysed material was cDNA or gDNA that came from T cells, B-cell-depleted T cells, or PBMCs.

Per the original methods: Amplification from reference gene primers served as the basis for estimated nucleated cell counts. Produced via immunoSEQ multiplex PCR; TCRdb's table is partial and in-frame only. V and J calls and clone size come straight from that table; D and trimming were deduced from the DNA. The data show 130,000 to 150,000 clones, with about 90% seen just once and around 6.3% held by the top ten. This receptor was obtained from an older man with acute or convalescent COVID-19. Sequenced material: peripheral blood.

This CDR3 is CASSQFRGGNTEAFF. The CDR3 DNA reads TGTGCCAGCAGCCAATTTAGGGGAGGGAACACTGAAGCTTTCTTT. The chain is built from TRBV16 and TRBJ1-1; TRBD1 might be the D (5 bases). Per the germline V gene, CDR1 is KGHSY and CDR2 is FQNENV. V lost 1 base, J lost 1 base, and 10 bases lay in between. This CDR3 contains 15 residues.